The 19 T cell receptor beta chains below were found in one sample sequenced in a study of control samples from healthy donors and cancer patients. Produced via immunoSEQ multiplex PCR; TCRdb's table is partial and in-frame only. Among 35,000 to 45,000 clones, 75% to 90% were seen once, and the ten largest hold 45% to 50%. Material for sequencing was blood. Receptors were obtained from a man aged 55-75 years in good health.

V and J are TRBV6-5 and TRBJ2-7; D perhaps matches TRBD2 (5 bases). The length of the CDR3 is 16 residues. The germline V gene encodes CDR1 MNHEY and CDR2 SVGAGI. Trimming left V 0 bases short and J 3 bases short, with 15 bases between. CDR3: CASSYSAAEGIYEQYF. The DNA of the CDR3 is TGTGCCAGCAGTTACTCGGCCGCAGAGGGTATCTACGAGCAGTACTTC.

J is TRBJ2-3 and V is TRBV9; D perhaps matches TRBD2 (5 bases). V gave up 4 bases and J gave up 2 bases, with 11 bases separating them. Germline lookup yields CDR1 SGDLS and CDR2 YYNGEE. CDR3 length equals 14 residues. For the CDR3, the DNA is TGTGCCAGCAGCCCTACTAGTAACACAGATACGCAGTATTTT. Translating gives CASSPTSNTDTQYF.

In the case of this clone: Distinct nucleotide sequences in the sample also encode this CDR3. V and J are TRBV30 and TRBJ2-5; D is tentatively TRBD1 or TRBD2 (6 bases each). V lost 7 bases and J lost 0, with 18 bases in between. Germline CDR1 reads GTSNPN; CDR2 reads SVGIG (reference sequence). This CDR3 region has 15 residues. CDR3 DNA sequence: TGTGCCTCCAGAAATTGGGGGGCCGACCAAGAGACCCAGTACTTC. As protein: CASRNWGADQETQYF.

This chain connects TRBV9 to TRBJ1-1; D not resolved. CDR1 is SGDLS, CDR2 YYNGEE, per germline. The CDR3 extends over 14 amino acids. Trimming removed 0 bases at V and 1 base at J, with 7 bases between. The chain's CDR3 is CASSVVVANTEAFF. DNA of the CDR3: TGTGCCAGCAGCGTAGTTGTGGCGAACACTGAAGCTTTCTTT.

The chain is built from TRBV11-3 and TRBJ2-7; D remains unclear. The V and J ends lost 5 bases and 7 bases respectively, with 15 bases between them. The CDR3 sequence is 13 residues long. Per the germline V gene, CDR1 is SGHNT and CDR2 is YENEEA. Here the CDR3 reads CASSLGPAREQYF. The CDR3 bases are TGTGCCAGCAGCCTAGGTCCGGCGAGGGAGCAGTACTTC.

This clone was detected only a few times. The chain links TRBV9 to TRBJ1-6, with a weak D call TRBD1 (6 bases). The ends were cut back, 3 bases at V and 9 bases at J, with 16 bases in the middle. The length of the CDR3 is 15 residues. CDR1 SGDLS and CDR2 YYNGEE come from the germline V gene. This chain's CDR3 is CASSGTVGLGSPLHF. The CDR3 DNA is TGTGCCAGCAGCGGGACAGTTGGCCTAGGTTCACCCCTCCACTTT.

The V call is TRBV18, the J call TRBJ1-1, with 8 bases aligning to TRBD1. The CDR3 has 17 amino acids. The ends lost 3 bases at V and 1 base at J; junction bases unmatched: 10. From germline, CDR1 is KGHSH and CDR2 LQKENI. The CDR3: CASSPSQGVIANTEAFF. Written as DNA, the CDR3 is TGTGCCAGCTCACCCTCACAGGGGGTTATTGCGAACACTGAAGCTTTCTTT.

This chain joins TRBV20-1 and TRBJ1-1, with a tentative D call TRBD1 (5 bases). V was pared by 3 bases and J by 1 base, with 15 bases between. Germline CDR1 DFQATT, CDR2 SNEGSKA (reference sequence). The CDR3 length is 15 residues. DNA of the CDR3: TGCAGTGCTAGTCCCCCAGGGTACGGGAACACTGAAGCTTTCTTT. Translating it yields CSASPPGYGNTEAFF.

To note about this clone: Germline and junction disagree at one end, which may indicate a read error. The chain couples TRBV6-6 to TRBJ2-7; 13 positions match TRBD2. The CDR3 is 13 amino acids. Germline V lookup: CDR1 MNHNY, CDR2 SVGAGI (reference sequence). DNA for the CDR3: TGTGCCAGCAGTTACTCGACTAGCGGGGGGCATAACTTC. Translation gives CASSYSTSGGHNF.

The rearrangement links TRBV4-3 to TRBJ2-7; 7 positions match TRBD2. Trimming cost V 1 base and J 4 bases; bases outside gene matches: 10. The CDR3 runs 16 residues. CDR1 LGHNA and CDR2 YSLEER come from the germline V gene. The CDR3 region is CASSQGLQAGVYEQYF. DNA for the CDR3: TGCGCCAGCAGCCAAGGCCTCCAGGCGGGGGTTTACGAGCAGTACTTC.

The chain joins TRBV28 to TRBJ1-5; no clear D. This CDR3 has 14 residues. Trimming removed 10 bases at V and 7 bases at J, with 20 bases between. Looked up from germline, CDR1 is MDHEN and CDR2 is SYDVKM. CDR3 sequence reads: CATNRGGPEQPQHF. DNA for the CDR3: TGTGCCACCAACCGGGGAGGGCCTGAGCAGCCCCAGCATTTT.

The chain employs TRBV28 and TRBJ1-1, with no clear D. Per the germline V gene, CDR1 is MDHEN and CDR2 is SYDVKM. Between the trimmed V and J ends, which lost 1 base and 3 bases, there was a span of 15 bases. This CDR3 comprises 16 residues. The CDR3 sequence is CASSLSGAGLDTEAFF. The CDR3 nucleotides read TGTGCCAGCAGTTTATCGGGCGCGGGCCTGGACACTGAAGCTTTCTTT.

The V call is TRBV5-1, the J call TRBJ1-4; no clear D gene. Trimming removed 3 bases from V and 6 bases from J, with 24 bases in between. Germline CDR1 reads SGHRS; CDR2 reads YFSETQ. The CDR3 is 18 residues long. CDR3 DNA sequence: TGCGCCAGCAGCTGGTTGGGTCCGACACAGACCATCGATGAAAAACTGTTTTTT. The encoded protein is CASSWLGPTQTIDEKLFF.

This clone was seen a single time. The chain couples TRBV27 to TRBJ1-4; no definite D call. This CDR3 has 15 amino acids. The V end was cut by 3 bases, the J end by 8 bases, with 16 bases between. Germline V gene data show CDR1 as MNHEY and CDR2 as SMNVEV (reference sequence). CDR3 region: CASSFVTSGREKLFF. The CDR3 bases are TGTGCCAGCAGTTTTGTGACATCCGGTAGGGAAAAACTGTTTTTT.

This chain uses TRBV23-1 with TRBJ2-2; TRBD2 matches at 15 bases. TRBV23-1 is placed among ORFs of uncertain function. The ends lost 0 bases at V and 5 bases at J; junction bases unmatched: 19. The length of the CDR3 is 23 residues. The CDR3 bases are TGCGCCAGCAGTCAATCGTATAAGTTCCCTGGACTAGCGGGAGGGCCTTGGACCGGGGAGCTGTTTTTT. Residues: CASSQSYKFPGLAGGPWTGELFF.

The chain employs TRBV19 and TRBJ1-1; a weak D match, TRBD1 (6 bases). Trimming removed 8 bases at V and 0 bases at J, with 22 bases between. The germline CDR1 and CDR2 sequences are LNHDA and SQIVND (reference sequence). CDR3 size: 17 residues. CDR3 amino acids: CASFRGPDRRMNTEAFF. The CDR3 nucleotides read TGTGCCAGTTTTAGGGGTCCCGACAGGCGGATGAACACTGAAGCTTTCTTT.

The rearrangement links TRBV27 to TRBJ2-7; tentatively, D is TRBD2 (6 bases). This CDR3 comprises 13 residues. Trimming left V 2 bases short and J 5 bases short, with 10 bases between. Per the germline V gene, CDR1 is MNHEY and CDR2 is SMNVEV (reference sequence). The CDR3: CASSLRGSNEQYF. The CDR3 region has the DNA TGTGCCAGCAGTTTACGGGGGTCCAACGAGCAGTACTTC.

This clone showed up just once. The chain couples TRBV11-2 to TRBJ1-2; possibly TRBD1 for D (5 bases). In germline, CDR1 is SGHAT, CDR2 FQNNGV. The CDR3 totals 14 residues. The V end was cut by 2 bases, the J end by 0 bases, with 7 bases between. CDR3 loop: CASSLRGPNYGYTF. The CDR3 nucleotides are TGTGCCAGCAGCTTACGGGGCCCTAACTATGGCTACACCTTC. Together with reference TRBV11-2 and TRBJ1-2, the CDR3 gives the full variable domain: EAGVAQSPRYKIIEKRQSVAFWCNPISGHATLYWYQQILGQGPKLLIQFQNNGVVDDSQLPKDRFSAERLKGVDSTLKIQPAKLEDSAVYLCASSLRGPNYGYTFGSGTRLTVV.

J is TRBJ1-4 and V is TRBV11-2, with D unclear. The CDR3 contains 14 residues. V was trimmed by 3 bases and J by 4 bases, leaving 9 bases between them. The germline CDR1 and CDR2 sequences are SGHAT and FQNNGV. Here the CDR3 DNA reads TGTGCCAGCAGCTTTGCCGGGTATAATGAAAAACTGTTTTTT. It translates to CASSFAGYNEKLFF. The full variable domain, completed using reference TRBV11-2 and TRBJ1-4, is EAGVAQSPRYKIIEKRQSVAFWCNPISGHATLYWYQQILGQGPKLLIQFQNNGVVDDSQLPKDRFSAERLKGVDSTLKIQPAKLEDSAVYLCASSFAGYNEKLFFGSGTQLSVL.